A selection of T cell receptor beta chains follows, all from one sample in a study of blood T cell repertoires in COVID-19. Some clones are missing from TCRdb's copy, which holds only in-frame ones; the method was immunoSEQ multiplex PCR. The table shows around 300,000 clones, with 80% to 90% occurring only once. Specimen: peripheral blood. These receptor sequences come from a woman aged 45-59 years who had recovered from COVID-19. CDR3s include the opening cysteine and the closing phenylalanine or tryptophan. D genes are given only for firm matches. A row's size may be missing; if present it is once, few, many or a size class.

v_gene	j_gene	abundance	d_gene	CDR3nt	CDR3aa
TRBV20-1	TRBJ2-7	-	TRBD2	TGCAGTGTTACTAGCGGGCACGAGCAGTACTTC	CSVTSGHEQYF
TRBV5-1	TRBJ2-5	once	TRBD1	TGCGCCAGCAGAGACCCCGAGGGGGCGGGAGAGACCCAGTACTTC	CASRDPEGAGETQYF
TRBV21-1	TRBJ1-2	-	-	TGTGCCAGCAGCAAAGAGGGGCACCTAACCCTCTATGGCTACACCTTC	CASSKEGHLTLYGYTF
TRBV19	TRBJ2-7	-	TRBD1	TGTGCCAGTAGTACGGGACAGGGCGTATACGAGCAGTACTTC	CASSTGQGVYEQYF
TRBV28	TRBJ1-5	-	-	TGTGCCAGCAGTTTAGGAGGGAATAGCAATCAGCCCCAGCATTTT	CASSLGGNSNQPQHF
TRBV7-9	TRBJ1-1	-	TRBD1	TGTGCCAGCAGCTCAGACGACAGGGTGGGCACTGAAGCTTTCTTT	CASSSDDRVGTEAFF
TRBV7-2	TRBJ1-2	-	-	TGTGCCAGCAGCTTTACAGGGAACGATGGCTACACCTTC	CASSFTGNDGYTF
TRBV19	TRBJ1-5	-	-	TGTGCCAGTAGTATAGGCCAGGGGAGCAATCAGCCCCAGCATTTT	CASSIGQGSNQPQHF
TRBV15	TRBJ2-5	-	-	TGTGCCACCAGCACCCCCCGAGGAGGGGTGCAAGAGACCCAGTACTTC	CATSTPRGGVQETQYF
TRBV27	TRBJ1-3	-	-	TGTGCCAGCAGTTACTCCTCCTCTGGAAACACCATATATTTT	CASSYSSSGNTIYF
TRBV18	TRBJ2-5	-	TRBD1	TGTGCCAGCTCACCACTTACAGGGGGCGTGGAGACCCAGTACTTC	CASSPLTGGVETQYF
TRBV5-5	TRBJ2-7	-	-	TGTGCCAGCAGCCAGGGCTTCATTACGGGCTACGAGCAGTACTTC	CASSQGFITGYEQYF
TRBV4-3	TRBJ1-2	-	-	TGCGCCAGCAGCCGAACCCCCCCAGGGATCTATGGCTACACCTTC	CASSRTPPGIYGYTF
TRBV3-1/TRBV3-2	TRBJ1-6	-	TRBD1	TGTGCCAGCAGCCCACGTGGGACAGGGGGTCATTCACCCCTCCACTTT	CASSPRGTGGHSPLHF
TRBV28	TRBJ1-2	many	-	TGTGCCAGCAGTCGGGGGGACTATGGCTACACCTTC	CASSRGDYGYTF
TRBV18	TRBJ1-2	-	TRBD1	TGTGCCAGCTCACCCCTCGAGGGACAGGGGTATGGCTACACCTTC	CASSPLEGQGYGYTF
TRBV6-1	TRBJ2-7	-	TRBD2	TGTGCCAGCAGTGAAAGCGGGGCCCGGGGCGAGCAGTACTTC	CASSESGARGEQYF
TRBV6-2/TRBV6-3	TRBJ2-7	-	-	TGTGCCAGCAGCTCCGGGAGCGAATTAACCTACGAGCAGTACTTC	CASSSGSELTYEQYF
TRBV4-1	TRBJ1-1	-	TRBD1	TGCGCCAGCAGCCACGCGGACAGGGGAACTGAAGCTTTCTTT	CASSHADRGTEAFF
TRBV11-1	TRBJ2-7	-	-	TGTGCCAGCAGCTTAATGGCGGGAACCTACGAGCAGTACTTC	CASSLMAGTYEQYF
TRBV27	TRBJ2-2	-	TRBD2	TGTGCCAGCACCAAGAGCGGGGGGGTCACCGGGGAGCTGTTTTTT	CASTKSGGVTGELFF
TRBV7-2	TRBJ2-5	-	TRBD1	TGTGCCAGCAGCTTAGTGATAGACAGGGGTCGAGAGACCCAGTACTTC	CASSLVIDRGRETQYF
TRBV4-2	TRBJ2-5	-	TRBD2	TGTGCCAGCAGCCCCAAACTCGCTAGCGGGGGGGCGGGAGAGACCCAGTACTTC	CASSPKLASGGAGETQYF
TRBV7-9	TRBJ2-1	-	TRBD2	TGTGCCAGCAGCTTAGGTCGGGGGGGCTCCTACAATGAGCAGTTCTTC	CASSLGRGGSYNEQFF